This T cell receptor (beta chain) was sequenced in a study of sequential checkpoint blockade in melanoma. Overall study: Each arm's sequence ended with maintenance nivolumab.

Germline V gives CDR1 MNHEY, CDR2 SVGAGI. Trimming cost V 2 bases and J 7 bases, with 17 bases left between them. The CDR3 has 16 residues. Profiling relied on immunoSEQ multiplex PCR, and the TCRdb table lists in-frame clones only, not all of them. The sample contains roughly 8,800 clones, around three fifths of which appear only once. Treatment specified: randomized to nivolumab then ipilimumab (arm A) or the reverse (arm B). Patients had received no earlier DNA-damaging chemotherapy. This receptor was obtained from a human donor with melanoma. Sequences were derived from CD8+ T cells sorted from blood (inferred from file names), sampled from a patient given nivolumab and ipilimumab in sequence. This chain joins TRBV6-5 and TRBJ1-4; D possibly corresponds to TRBD1 (6 bases). The CDR3 loop is CASSYVGGRVTEKLFF. CDR3 sequence (DNA): TGTGCCAGCAGTTACGTCGGGGGGCGAGTCACTGAAAAACTGTTTTTT.